Given below is one T cell receptor (beta chain) in context. The patients had HPV-negative, locally advanced oral cavity squamous cell carcinoma. The entry originates in a study of neoadjuvant anti-PD-1 for oral cavity cancer. The length of the CDR3 is 15 residues. Trimming removed 4 bases from V and 3 bases from J, with 16 bases in between. Germline values: CDR1 MGHDK, CDR2 SYGVNS. TCRdb keeps only in-frame clones here, not all; method: immunoSEQ multiplex PCR. The table records 14,000 to 15,000 clones, 65% to 80% of them present only once. The rearrangement uses TRBV25-1 and TRBJ2-7; a possible D gene is TRBD1 (7 bases). The TCR comes from a person aged 40 to 85 with oral cavity squamous cell carcinoma. Sequences were derived from PBMCs, sampled before nivolumab (anti-PD-1) treatment. CDR3 nucleotides: TGTGCCAGCAGTGCCCCAGGGGGGACGATCTACGAGCAGTACTTC. Encoded protein: CASSAPGGTIYEQYF.